A selection of T cell receptor beta chains follows, all from one sample in a study of blood T cell repertoires in COVID-19. Using immunoSEQ multiplex PCR, the repertoire was profiled, and TCRdb retains in-frame clones only, with some absent. Of 26,000 or so clones listed, around 65% are singletons. The sequenced material came from peripheral blood. These receptors were taken from a man aged 55 to 70 with active or convalescent COVID-19. Both conserved end residues are part of each CDR3. The D gene is left open where the match is weak. Clone size is not always given. Where it is, it says once, few, many or a class for expanded clones.

once,TRBV6-6,.,18,TRBJ1-1,TGTGCCAGCAGTCCCTTTTGGGCGAACCAACCCATGAACACTGAAGCTTTCTTT,CASSPFWANQPMNTEAFF
.,TRBV7-8,.,11,TRBJ1-2,TGTGCCAGCTCTGACTACGTCCGCTACACCTTC,CASSDYVRYTF
medium-sized,TRBV4-1,TRBD2,12,TRBJ2-7,TGCGCCAGCAGCCAACTAGCGGGGCGGCAGTACTTC,CASSQLAGRQYF
.,TRBV7-2,.,14,TRBJ2-5,TGTGCCAGCAGCGATACAGGGCCTGGGGAGACCCAGTACTTC,CASSDTGPGETQYF
.,TRBV9,TRBD2,14,TRBJ2-5,TGTGCCAGCAGCGGACTAGCGGGACAGGAGACCCAGTACTTC,CASSGLAGQETQYF
.,TRBV27,.,18,TRBJ2-5,TGTGCCAGCAGTCGGGGGAGAGGGAGTCTTGGGTCCCAAGAGACCCAGTACTTC,CASSRGRGSLGSQETQYF
.,TRBV6-4,.,13,TRBJ2-2,TGTGCCAGCAGTTCCCAGTCTACCGGGGAGCTGTTTTTT,CASSSQSTGELFF
.,TRBV27,TRBD1,16,TRBJ2-5,TGTGCCAGCAGTTTCCTGGGGACAGGGACGGGAGAGACCCAGTACTTC,CASSFLGTGTGETQYF
.,TRBV19,.,11,TRBJ2-7,TGTGCCAGTAGTAGGGGGGTCGAGCAGTACTTC,CASSRGVEQYF
.,TRBV9,TRBD2,18,TRBJ2-5,TGTGCCAGCCACGGGACTAGCGATCTTAAAAGAGGCCAAGAGACCCAGTACTTC,CASHGTSDLKRGQETQYF
.,TRBV5-8,.,15,TRBJ1-5,TGTGCCAGCAGCTCAGGTACACTTAGCAATCAGCCCCAGCATTTT,CASSSGTLSNQPQHF
.,TRBV14,.,14,TRBJ1-2,TGTGCCAGCAGCCAAACCTCGTCGCGTTATGGCTACACCTTC,CASSQTSSRYGYTF
.,TRBV6-2/TRBV6-3,TRBD1,18,TRBJ1-5,TGTGCCAGCAGTACCTGGGACAGGGGAAATTTCGGCAATCAGCCCCAGCATTTT,CASSTWDRGNFGNQPQHF
.,TRBV3-1/TRBV3-2,.,14,TRBJ1-2,TGTGCCAGCAGCCCCGGACAGCGAAACTATGGCTACACCTTC,CASSPGQRNYGYTF
few,TRBV3-1/TRBV3-2,TRBD2,16,TRBJ2-1,TGTGCCAGCAGCCCGGGACTAGCCCAATTGGGAGGTGAGCAGTTCTTC,CASSPGLAQLGGEQFF
.,TRBV2,.,13,TRBJ1-1,TGTGCCAGCTATAGGACAGCGAACACTGAAGCTTTCTTT,CASYRTANTEAFF
.,TRBV30,TRBD1,13,TRBJ1-2,TGTGCCTGGAGCCCTTCGGGACAGGGAGGCTACACCTTC,CAWSPSGQGGYTF
.,TRBV18,TRBD1,15,TRBJ2-7,TGTGCCAGCTCACCGCCGGACAGGAGGAACTACGAGCAGTACTTC,CASSPPDRRNYEQYF
.,TRBV5-1,.,16,TRBJ1-2,TGCGCCAGCAGCTTGGGGTCCTTGGACAGCCATACGGGCTACACCTTC,CASSLGSLDSHTGYTF
once,TRBV19,TRBD1,14,TRBJ1-5,TGTGCCAGTAGTACGCCAAAGGGGGCCCAGCCCCAGCATTTT,CASSTPKGAQPQHF
.,TRBV6-5,TRBD2,14,TRBJ2-1,TGTGCCAGCAGCCGGACTAGCGGGTTCAATGAGCAGTTCTTC,CASSRTSGFNEQFF
.,TRBV5-1,.,12,TRBJ2-7,TGCGCCAGCAGTCAACAGGGCGCTGAGCAGTACTTC,CASSQQGAEQYF
.,TRBV20-1,TRBD1,15,TRBJ1-1,TGCAGTGCGAGTCTTCTGATGACAGGGTACACTGAAGCTTTCTTT,CSASLLMTGYTEAFF
.,TRBV7-9,TRBD2,17,TRBJ2-3,TGTGCCAGCAGCCTACGACTAGCGGGGGTTGGGACAGATACGCAGTATTTT,CASSLRLAGVGTDTQYF
.,TRBV15,.,15,TRBJ2-1,TGTGCCACCAGCAGAGCGGGACTGGACTACAATGAGCAGTTCTTC,CATSRAGLDYNEQFF
.,TRBV2,TRBD1,14,TRBJ2-7,TGTGCCAGCAGCATCGGGACAGGGATCTACGAGCAGTACTTC,CASSIGTGIYEQYF
.,TRBV11-2,TRBD1,13,TRBJ2-5,TGTGCCAGCAGCTCGGACAGGGTTTGGGAGAAGTACTTC,CASSSDRVWEKYF
.,TRBV5-1,TRBD1,14,TRBJ2-7,TGCGCCAGCAGCACGCGACAGGGTCGATACGAGCAGTACTTC,CASSTRQGRYEQYF
.,TRBV10-3,TRBD1,16,TRBJ2-5,TGTGCCATCAGTGAGTCAGAGGGGGCCCCCACCGGGACCCAGTACTTC,CAISESEGAPTGTQYF
medium-sized,TRBV5-1,TRBD1,14,TRBJ1-6,TGCGCCAGCAGCAGAGAGGGGGCTGACTCACCCCTCCACTTT,CASSREGADSPLHF
.,TRBV5-6,.,16,TRBJ1-1,TGTGCCAGCAGCCAGGGGAGTTTCACGGACAACACTGAAGCTTTCTTT,CASSQGSFTDNTEAFF
few,TRBV4-1,.,16,TRBJ1-5,TGCGCCAGCAGCCCTAAATTCACAGTTAGCAATCAGCCCCAGCATTTT,CASSPKFTVSNQPQHF
few,TRBV4-1,TRBD1,17,TRBJ2-7,TGCGCCAGCAGCCAAGTCCTTACTTGGGACAGGGGGTACGAGCAGTACTTC,CASSQVLTWDRGYEQYF